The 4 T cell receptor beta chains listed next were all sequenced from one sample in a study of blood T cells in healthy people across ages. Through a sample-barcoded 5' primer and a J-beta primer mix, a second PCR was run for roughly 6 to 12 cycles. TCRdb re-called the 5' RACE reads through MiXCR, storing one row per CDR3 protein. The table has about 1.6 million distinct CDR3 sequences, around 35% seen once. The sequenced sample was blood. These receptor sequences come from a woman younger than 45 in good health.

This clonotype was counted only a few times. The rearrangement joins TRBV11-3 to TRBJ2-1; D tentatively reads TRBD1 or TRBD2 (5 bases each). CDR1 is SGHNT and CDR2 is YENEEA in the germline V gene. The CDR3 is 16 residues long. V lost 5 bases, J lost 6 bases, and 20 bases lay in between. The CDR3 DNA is TGTGCCAGCAGCACTCCAAAAGCTGCCGGGGCCAATGAGCAGTTCTTC. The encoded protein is CASSTPKAAGANEQFF.

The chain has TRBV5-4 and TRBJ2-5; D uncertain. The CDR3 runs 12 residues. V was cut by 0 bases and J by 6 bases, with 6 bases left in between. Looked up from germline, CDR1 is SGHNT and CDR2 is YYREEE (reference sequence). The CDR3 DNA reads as TGTGCCAGCAGCTTGGACCAGCAGACCCAGTACTTC. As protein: CASSLDQQTQYF.

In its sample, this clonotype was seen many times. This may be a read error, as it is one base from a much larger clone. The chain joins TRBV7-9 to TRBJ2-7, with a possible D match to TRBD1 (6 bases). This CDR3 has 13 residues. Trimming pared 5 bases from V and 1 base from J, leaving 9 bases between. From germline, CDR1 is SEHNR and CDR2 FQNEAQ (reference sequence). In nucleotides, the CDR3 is TGTGCCAGCAGCCACGGACAGTCCTACGAGCAGTACTTC. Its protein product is CASSHGQSYEQYF.

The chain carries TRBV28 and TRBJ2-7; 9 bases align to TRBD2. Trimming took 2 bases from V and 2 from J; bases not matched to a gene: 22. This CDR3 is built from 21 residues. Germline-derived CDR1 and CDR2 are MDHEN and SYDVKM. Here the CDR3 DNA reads TGTGCCAGCAGTTTAAATAGGAAGGCTAGCGGGAACCCTGAAACTGCCTACGAGCAGTACTTC. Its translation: CASSLNRKASGNPETAYEQYF. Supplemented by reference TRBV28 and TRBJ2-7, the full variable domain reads DVKVTQSSRYLVKRTGEKVFLECVQDMDHENMFWYRQDPGLGLRLIYFSYDVKMKEKGDIPEGYSVSREKKERFSLILESASTNQTSMYLCASSLNRKASGNPETAYEQYFGPGTRLTVT.